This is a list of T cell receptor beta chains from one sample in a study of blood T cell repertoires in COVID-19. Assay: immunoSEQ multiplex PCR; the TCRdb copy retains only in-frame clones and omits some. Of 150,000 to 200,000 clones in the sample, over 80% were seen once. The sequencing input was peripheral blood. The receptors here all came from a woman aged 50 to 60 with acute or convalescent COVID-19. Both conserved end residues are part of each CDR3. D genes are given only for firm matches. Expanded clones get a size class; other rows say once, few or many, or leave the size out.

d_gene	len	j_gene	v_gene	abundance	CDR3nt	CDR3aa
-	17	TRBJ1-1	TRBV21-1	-	TGTGCCAGCAGCCCTTCTAGGAAGGACAGGAAGAACACTGAAGCTTTCTTT	CASSPSRKDRKNTEAFF
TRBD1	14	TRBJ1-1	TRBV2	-	TGTGCCAGCATTCTAGGGACAGGGGGCACTGAAGCTTTCTTT	CASILGTGGTEAFF
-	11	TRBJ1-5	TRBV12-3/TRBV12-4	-	TGTGCCAGCAGCGCCTCGAGTCCCCAGCATTTT	CASSASSPQHF
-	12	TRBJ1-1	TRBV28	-	TGTGCCAGTCGGACAGTGAACACTGAAGCTTTCTTT	CASRTVNTEAFF
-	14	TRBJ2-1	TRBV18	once	TGTGCCAGCTCCCCCAGGGTGTCTCTCAATGAGCAGTTCTTC	CASSPRVSLNEQFF
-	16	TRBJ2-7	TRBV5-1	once	TGCGCCAGCAGCTTGGGTGGCCGAACCACCTCCTACGAGCAGTACTTC	CASSLGGRTTSYEQYF
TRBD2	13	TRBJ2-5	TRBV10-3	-	TGTGCCGCCGGAGGACTAGCGGAAGAGACCCAGTACTTC	CAAGGLAEETQYF
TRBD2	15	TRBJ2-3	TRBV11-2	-	TGTGCCAGCAGCGCCCGGACTAGCGGGAGGGATACGCAGTATTTT	CASSARTSGRDTQYF
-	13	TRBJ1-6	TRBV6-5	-	TGTGCCAGCAGGCTTTCGACAGATTCACCCCTCCACTTT	CASRLSTDSPLHF
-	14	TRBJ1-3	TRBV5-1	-	TGCGCCAGCAGCTGGGAGAGCTCTGGAAACACCATATATTTT	CASSWESSGNTIYF
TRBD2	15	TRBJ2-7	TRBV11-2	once	TGTGCCAGCAGCTTGACTAGCGGGAGTTTCTACGAGCAGTACTTC	CASSLTSGSFYEQYF
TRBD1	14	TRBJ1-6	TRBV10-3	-	TGTGCCATCAGCCCCGGGACAGCTTATTCACCCCTCCACTTT	CAISPGTAYSPLHF
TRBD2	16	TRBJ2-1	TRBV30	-	TGTGCCTGGTCCGGGACTAGCGGATACTCCTACAATGAGCAGTTCTTC	CAWSGTSGYSYNEQFF
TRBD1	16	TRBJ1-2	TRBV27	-	TGTGCCAGCGGACCGCGACCCGAGACAGGGATGTATGGCTACACCTTC	CASGPRPETGMYGYTF
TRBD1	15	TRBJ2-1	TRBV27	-	TGTGCCAGCAGTGCCGGGACAGGGGGGTACAATGAGCAGTTCTTC	CASSAGTGGYNEQFF
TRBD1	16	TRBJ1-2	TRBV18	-	TGTGCCAGCTCACCGCGACTACAGGGGTCTAACTATGGCTACACCTTC	CASSPRLQGSNYGYTF
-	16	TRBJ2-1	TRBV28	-	TGTGCCAGCAGTTTGGCGGGGCAGGTGCCTCTAAATGAGCAGTTCTTC	CASSLAGQVPLNEQFF
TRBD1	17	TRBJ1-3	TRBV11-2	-	TGTGCCAGCAGCGCCCGTGGGACAGCAAGCTCTGGAAACACCATATATTTT	CASSARGTASSGNTIYF
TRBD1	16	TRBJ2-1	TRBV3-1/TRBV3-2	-	TGTGCCAGCAGTCAATGGGGGACAGGGGGGATCGGAGAGCAGTTCTTC	CASSQWGTGGIGEQFF
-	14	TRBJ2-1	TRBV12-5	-	TGTGCTAGTGGTTTGGGCGCCAGGTACAATGAGCAGTTCTTC	CASGLGARYNEQFF
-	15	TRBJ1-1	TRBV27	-	TGTGCCAGCAGTTTCATCGGACGAGGGGGCACTGAAGCTTTCTTT	CASSFIGRGGTEAFF
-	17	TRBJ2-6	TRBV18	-	TGTGCCAGCTCACCGCAGACAGGTATCTCTGGGGCCAACGTCCTGACTTTC	CASSPQTGISGANVLTF